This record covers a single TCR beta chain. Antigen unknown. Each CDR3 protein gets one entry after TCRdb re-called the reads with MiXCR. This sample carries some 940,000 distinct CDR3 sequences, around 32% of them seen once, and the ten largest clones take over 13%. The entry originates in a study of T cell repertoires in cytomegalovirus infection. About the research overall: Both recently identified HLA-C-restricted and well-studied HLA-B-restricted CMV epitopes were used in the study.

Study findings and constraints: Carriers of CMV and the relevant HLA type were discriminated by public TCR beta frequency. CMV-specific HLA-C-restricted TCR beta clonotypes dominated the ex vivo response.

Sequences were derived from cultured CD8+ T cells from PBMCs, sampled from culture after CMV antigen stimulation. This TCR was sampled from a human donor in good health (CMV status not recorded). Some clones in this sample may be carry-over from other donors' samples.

CDR3 nucleotide sequence: TGTGCCAGCAGTCCTACGACTTGGGTAGGGGACGCTGCTAACTATGGCTACACCTTC. Residues: CASSPTTWVGDAANYGYTF. The chain recombines TRBV7-9 with TRBJ1-2; D may be TRBD1 (5 bases). From germline, CDR1 is SEHNR and CDR2 FQNEAQ (reference sequence). V lost 6 bases and J lost 0, with 26 bases in between. The CDR3 contains 19 residues.